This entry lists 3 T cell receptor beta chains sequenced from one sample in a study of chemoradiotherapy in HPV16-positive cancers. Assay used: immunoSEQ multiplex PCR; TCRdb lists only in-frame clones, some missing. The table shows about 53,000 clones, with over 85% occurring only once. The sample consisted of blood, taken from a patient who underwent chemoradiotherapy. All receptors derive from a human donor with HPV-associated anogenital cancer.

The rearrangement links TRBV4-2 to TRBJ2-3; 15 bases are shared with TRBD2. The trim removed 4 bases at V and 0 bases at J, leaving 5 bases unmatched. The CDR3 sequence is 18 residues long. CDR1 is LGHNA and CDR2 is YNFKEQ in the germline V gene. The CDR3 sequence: CASSPWTSGGASTDTQYF. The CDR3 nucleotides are TGTGCCAGCAGCCCTTGGACTAGCGGGGGGGCTAGCACAGATACGCAGTATTTT.

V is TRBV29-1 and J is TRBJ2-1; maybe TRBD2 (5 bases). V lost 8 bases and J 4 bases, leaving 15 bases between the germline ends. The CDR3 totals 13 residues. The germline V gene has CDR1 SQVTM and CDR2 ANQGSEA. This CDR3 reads CSCSSGGYNEQFF. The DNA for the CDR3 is TGCAGCTGCTCCAGCGGCGGGTACAATGAGCAGTTCTTC.

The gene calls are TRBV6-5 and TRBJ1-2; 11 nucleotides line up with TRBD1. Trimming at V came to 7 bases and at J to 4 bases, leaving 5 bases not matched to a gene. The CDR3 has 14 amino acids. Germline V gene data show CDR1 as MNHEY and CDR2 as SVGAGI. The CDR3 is CASTPGQGVYGYTF. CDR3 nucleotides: TGTGCCAGCACCCCGGGACAGGGGGTCTATGGCTACACCTTC.